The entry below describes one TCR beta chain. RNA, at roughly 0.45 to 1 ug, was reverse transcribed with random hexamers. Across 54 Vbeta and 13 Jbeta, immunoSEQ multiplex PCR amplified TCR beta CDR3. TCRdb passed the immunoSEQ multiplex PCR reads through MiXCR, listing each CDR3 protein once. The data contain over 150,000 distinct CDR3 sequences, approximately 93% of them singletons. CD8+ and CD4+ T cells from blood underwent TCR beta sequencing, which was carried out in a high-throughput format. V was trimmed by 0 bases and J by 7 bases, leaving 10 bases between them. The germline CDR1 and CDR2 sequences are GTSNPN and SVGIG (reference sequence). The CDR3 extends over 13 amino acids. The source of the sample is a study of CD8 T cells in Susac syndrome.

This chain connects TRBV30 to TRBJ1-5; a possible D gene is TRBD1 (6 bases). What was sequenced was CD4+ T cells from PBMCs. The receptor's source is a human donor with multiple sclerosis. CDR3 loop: CAWSVGGGQPQHF. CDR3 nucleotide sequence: TGTGCCTGGAGTGTCGGCGGGGGCCAGCCCCAGCATTTT.